This is a list of T cell receptor beta chains from one sample in a study of technical replicates of blood from several donors. Libraries were prepared by immunoSEQ multiplex PCR; TCRdb keeps only in-frame clonotypes and omits some of them. This table holds about 88,000 clones, 85% to 95% found once. The material sequenced was T cells isolated from PBMCs. The receptors shown here come from a human donor in good health. Both conserved end residues are part of each CDR3. The D gene is left open where the match is weak. A clone size is listed for some rows: how often the clone was seen (once, few, many), or a class if it is expanded.

cdr3_aa: CSVEGRTGTYEQYF
cdr3_nt: TGCAGCGTTGAAGGGCGGACAGGAACCTACGAGCAGTACTTC
cdr3_length: 14
d_call: TRBD1
clone_size: -
j_call: TRBJ2-7
v_call: TRBV29-1

cdr3_aa: CASSWTSGRVLRNEQFF
cdr3_nt: TGTGCCAGTTCTTGGACTAGCGGGAGGGTCCTTCGCAATGAGCAGTTCTTC
cdr3_length: 17
d_call: TRBD2
clone_size: -
j_call: TRBJ2-1
v_call: TRBV19

cdr3_aa: CASGQTNTEAFF
cdr3_nt: TGTGCCAGCGGACAGACAAACACTGAAGCTTTCTTT
cdr3_length: 12
d_call: -
clone_size: -
j_call: TRBJ1-1
v_call: TRBV28

cdr3_aa: CASSYSTRLAKNEQFF
cdr3_nt: TGTGCCAGCAGTTACAGTACGAGACTAGCGAAGAATGAGCAGTTCTTC
cdr3_length: 16
d_call: TRBD2
clone_size: few
j_call: TRBJ2-1
v_call: TRBV6-6

cdr3_aa: CASSPGGTQHF
cdr3_nt: TGTGCCAGCAGCCCCGGAGGGACCCAGCATTTT
cdr3_length: 11
d_call: -
clone_size: -
j_call: TRBJ1-5
v_call: TRBV28

cdr3_aa: CASSLGTAQKEQYF
cdr3_nt: TGTGCCAGCTCTCTAGGGACAGCACAAAAGGAGCAGTACTTC
cdr3_length: 14
d_call: TRBD1
clone_size: -
j_call: TRBJ2-7
v_call: TRBV18

cdr3_aa: CASSLEGWGSPLHF
cdr3_nt: TGCGCCAGCAGCTTGGAGGGGTGGGGTTCACCCCTCCACTTT
cdr3_length: 14
d_call: -
clone_size: -
j_call: TRBJ1-6
v_call: TRBV5-1

cdr3_aa: CASSARAYEQYF
cdr3_nt: TGTGCCAGCAGTGCCAGGGCTTACGAGCAGTACTTC
cdr3_length: 12
d_call: -
clone_size: -
j_call: TRBJ2-7
v_call: TRBV2

cdr3_aa: CASSRKASYEQYF
cdr3_nt: TGTGCCAGCAGCAGAAAAGCATCCTACGAGCAGTACTTC
cdr3_length: 13
d_call: -
clone_size: -
j_call: TRBJ2-7
v_call: TRBV21-1

cdr3_aa: CASSISTEGAVEQYF
cdr3_nt: TGTGCCAGCAGTATCTCGACGGAAGGGGCAGTCGAGCAGTACTTC
cdr3_length: 15
d_call: -
clone_size: -
j_call: TRBJ2-7
v_call: TRBV2

cdr3_aa: CASSVGTAIYEQYF
cdr3_nt: TGTGCCAGCAGCGTAGGGACAGCTATCTACGAGCAGTACTTC
cdr3_length: 14
d_call: -
clone_size: -
j_call: TRBJ2-7
v_call: TRBV9

cdr3_aa: CASSPTRDRGDGYTF
cdr3_nt: TGCGCCAGCAGCCCGACCCGGGACAGGGGCGATGGCTACACCTTC
cdr3_length: 15
d_call: TRBD1
clone_size: -
j_call: TRBJ1-2
v_call: TRBV5-1

cdr3_aa: CASSAIVETQYF
cdr3_nt: TGTGCCAGCAGCGCCATAGTGGAGACCCAGTACTTC
cdr3_length: 12
d_call: -
clone_size: -
j_call: TRBJ2-5
v_call: TRBV25-1

cdr3_aa: CASSTSLAGTDTQYF
cdr3_nt: TGTGCCAGCAGTACCTCGCTAGCGGGCACAGATACGCAGTATTTT
cdr3_length: 15
d_call: TRBD2
clone_size: -
j_call: TRBJ2-3
v_call: TRBV2

cdr3_aa: CASSIVSGNLGSYEQYF
cdr3_nt: TGTGCCAGTAGTATAGTTAGCGGGAATCTCGGGTCCTACGAGCAGTACTTC
cdr3_length: 17
d_call: TRBD2
clone_size: -
j_call: TRBJ2-7
v_call: TRBV19

cdr3_aa: CASLRAGGNEQFF
cdr3_nt: TGTGCCAGCCTAAGGGCGGGAGGCAATGAGCAGTTCTTC
cdr3_length: 13
d_call: TRBD2
clone_size: -
j_call: TRBJ2-1
v_call: TRBV28

cdr3_aa: CASSLGPQINYGYTF
cdr3_nt: TGTGCCAGCAGCTTAGGCCCACAGATTAACTATGGCTACACCTTC
cdr3_length: 15
d_call: -
clone_size: -
j_call: TRBJ1-2
v_call: TRBV7-8

cdr3_aa: CASMDSPSSGYTF
cdr3_nt: TGCGCCAGCATGGACAGCCCCTCCTCGGGCTACACCTTC
cdr3_length: 13
d_call: -
clone_size: once
j_call: TRBJ1-2
v_call: TRBV10-2

cdr3_aa: CASSLTTYYEQYF
cdr3_nt: TGTGCCAGCAGCTTGACTACTTACTACGAGCAGTACTTC
cdr3_length: 13
d_call: -
clone_size: -
j_call: TRBJ2-7
v_call: TRBV7-8

cdr3_aa: CASSLGSGAGTQYF
cdr3_nt: TGTGCCAGCAGCTTAGGGAGCGGAGCGGGAACCCAGTACTTC
cdr3_length: 14
d_call: TRBD2
clone_size: -
j_call: TRBJ2-5
v_call: TRBV11-2

cdr3_aa: CAWSGWDINGNTIYF
cdr3_nt: TGTGCCTGGAGTGGGTGGGACATTAATGGAAACACCATATATTTT
cdr3_length: 15
d_call: -
clone_size: -
j_call: TRBJ1-3
v_call: TRBV30

cdr3_aa: CASGPYRGLMGEQYF
cdr3_nt: TGCGCCAGCGGTCCCTACAGGGGGCTCATGGGCGAGCAGTACTTC
cdr3_length: 15
d_call: TRBD1
clone_size: -
j_call: TRBJ2-7
v_call: TRBV5-1

cdr3_aa: CASSQDQGRGTEAFF
cdr3_nt: TGCGCCAGCAGCCAGGATCAGGGGAGGGGCACTGAAGCTTTCTTT
cdr3_length: 15
d_call: -
clone_size: -
j_call: TRBJ1-1
v_call: TRBV4-1

cdr3_aa: CASTLEGYEQYF
cdr3_nt: TGTGCCAGCACCCTAGAAGGCTACGAGCAGTACTTC
cdr3_length: 12
d_call: -
clone_size: -
j_call: TRBJ2-7
v_call: TRBV7-2

cdr3_aa: CASSLDAGSPNSPLHF
cdr3_nt: TGTGCCAGCAGTCTAGATGCGGGCAGTCCGAATTCACCCCTCCACTTT
cdr3_length: 16
d_call: -
clone_size: -
j_call: TRBJ1-6
v_call: TRBV27

cdr3_aa: CASRVRDSYTGELFF
cdr3_nt: TGTGCCAGCAGGGTACGGGACAGCTACACCGGGGAGCTGTTTTTT
cdr3_length: 15
d_call: TRBD1
clone_size: -
j_call: TRBJ2-2
v_call: TRBV28

cdr3_aa: CSVGTAPDPGELFF
cdr3_nt: TGCAGCGTTGGGACAGCACCGGATCCCGGGGAGCTGTTTTTT
cdr3_length: 14
d_call: -
clone_size: -
j_call: TRBJ2-2
v_call: TRBV29-1

cdr3_aa: CASSLTSGGYEQYF
cdr3_nt: TGTGCCAGCAGTTTGACTAGCGGGGGCTACGAGCAGTACTTC
cdr3_length: 14
d_call: TRBD2
clone_size: -
j_call: TRBJ2-7
v_call: TRBV27